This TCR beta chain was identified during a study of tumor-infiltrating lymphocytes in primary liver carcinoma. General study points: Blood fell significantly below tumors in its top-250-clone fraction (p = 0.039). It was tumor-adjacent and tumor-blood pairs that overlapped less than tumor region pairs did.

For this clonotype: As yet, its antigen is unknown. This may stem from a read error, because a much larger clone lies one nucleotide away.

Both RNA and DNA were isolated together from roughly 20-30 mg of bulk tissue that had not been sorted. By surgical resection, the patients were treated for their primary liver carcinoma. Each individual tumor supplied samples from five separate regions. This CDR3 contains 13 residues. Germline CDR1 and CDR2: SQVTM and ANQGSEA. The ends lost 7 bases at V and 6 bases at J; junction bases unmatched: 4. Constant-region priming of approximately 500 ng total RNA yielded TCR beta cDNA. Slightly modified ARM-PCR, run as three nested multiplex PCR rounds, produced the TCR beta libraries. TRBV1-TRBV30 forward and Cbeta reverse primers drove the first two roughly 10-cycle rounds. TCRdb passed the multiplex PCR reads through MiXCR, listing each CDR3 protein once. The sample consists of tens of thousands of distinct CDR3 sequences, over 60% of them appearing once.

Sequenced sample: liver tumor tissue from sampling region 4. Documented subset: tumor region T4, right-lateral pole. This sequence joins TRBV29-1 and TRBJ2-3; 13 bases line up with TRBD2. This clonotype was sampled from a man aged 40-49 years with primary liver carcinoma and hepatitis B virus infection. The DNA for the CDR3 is TGCAGCGGTGGACTAGCGGGAGTGGATACGCAGTATTTT. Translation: CSGGLAGVDTQYF.